One TCR beta chain is described in this entry. The antigen is not known. V shed 5 bases, J shed 5 bases, and the junction held 7 bases outside the gene matches. The CDR3 length is 15 residues. Germline-derived CDR1 and CDR2 are MGHDK and SYGVNS. The data derive from a study of early stage breast cancer tumors. In the study overall: About eight ER+/PR+/HER2- tumors were invasive ductal; a few were invasive lobular. Whole-study results and caveats: Compared with adjacent normal breast, tumors showed roughly 2.5-fold denser, more clonal T cells. Functional markers like CD4, CD8 and FOXP3 were missed in bulk sequencing.

Clones were sequenced by immunoSEQ multiplex PCR, and TCRdb holds only the in-frame ones, with some missing. The data contain about 11,000 clones, around 70% of them singletons. The sequenced sample consisted of breast tumor tissue. This TCR was recovered from a person aged 40-50 years with breast cancer. The chain recombines TRBV25-1 with TRBJ2-2; 8 nucleotides line up with TRBD2. The CDR3: CASSLAGGGTGELFF. CDR3 nucleotide sequence: TGTGCCAGCAGTCTAGCCGGGGGGGGTACCGGGGAGCTGTTTTTT.